This TCR beta chain is drawn from a study of cytomegalovirus exposure and HLA in healthy donors. The method was immunoSEQ multiplex PCR; TCRdb's version includes in-frame clones alone and lacks a portion of them. The table shows 150,000 to 200,000 clones, with 85% occurring only once. Study observations and caveats: The classifier reportedly diagnosed cytomegalovirus status with high sensitivity and specificity. The authors enumerated 180 or so TCR beta chains as linked to cytomegalovirus. In vitro experiments confirmed that three CMV-associated chains were specific for CMV antigens.

A word on this clone: Its antigen is unknown.

The donors were members of the validation cohort comprising about 130 subjects, separate from the roughly 670-subject first cohort. The source is a man between 18 and 29 years old in good health and CMV-seropositive. The sample was PBMCs.

CDR3 loop: CASRGGGQGGTEAFF. Written as DNA, the CDR3 is TGTGCCAGCAGGGGGGGTGGACAGGGTGGGACTGAAGCTTTCTTT. The genes are TRBV28 and TRBJ1-1; 8 nucleotides agree with TRBD1. Germline assignment: CDR1 MDHEN and CDR2 SYDVKM. The CDR3 sequence is 15 residues long. J lost 5 bases, V lost 6 bases, and 11 bases had no gene match.